This TCR beta chain derives from a study of T cell responses to AZD1222 COVID-19 vaccine. Study conclusions and caveats: CD4 TCRs associated with vaccination spanned spike, dominating at 160-218 and 743-854. Only a handful of AZD1222 recipients tested seropositive at baseline.

This table comes from immunoSEQ multiplex PCR, and its TCRdb copy is limited to in-frame clones, with some not included. The table shows about 140,000 clones, with 80% to 90% occurring only once. CDR3 size: 15 residues. V was shortened by 4 bases and J by 6 bases, with 17 bases between the two germline ends. CDR1 is LGHNA, CDR2 YNFKEQ, per germline. This clone appeared once. The antigen is unknown. The sample here was peripheral blood, taken on day 0 of AZD1222 vaccination. The receptor was isolated from an adult in good health. This chain links TRBV4-2 with TRBJ2-3; maybe TRBD2 (5 bases). CDR3 in amino acids: CASSPAFRGADTQYF. CDR3 DNA sequence: TGTGCCAGCAGCCCCGCTTTCCGGGGAGCCGATACGCAGTATTTT.